Listed here are 7 T cell receptor beta chains from one sample, sequenced in a study of lymphopenia after photon versus proton radiotherapy. Assay: immunoSEQ multiplex PCR; the TCRdb copy retains only in-frame clones and omits some. The sample comprises some 27,000 clones, about four fifths of which are singletons, and under 35% rests with the top ten. Sample: peripheral blood, taken from a patient treated with photon-based radiotherapy. These receptor sequences come from a man aged 45-65 years with gastric cancer.

This clone was observed a few times. The rearrangement uses TRBV7-3 and TRBJ2-5, with D possibly TRBD1 on 6 matching bases. The CDR3 is 15 amino acids. Trimming cost V 0 bases and J 5 bases, with 13 bases left between them. CDR1 SGHTA and CDR2 FQGTGA come from the germline V gene. CDR3 DNA: TGTGCCAGCAGCTTAACTGGACAGTTGGGTGAGACCCAGTACTTC. This sequence encodes CASSLTGQLGETQYF. Supplemented by reference TRBV7-3 and TRBJ2-5, the full variable domain reads GAGVSQTPSNKVTEKGKYVELRCDPISGHTALYWYRQSLGQGPEFLIYFQGTGAADDSGLPNDRFFAVRPEGSVSTLKIQRTERGDSAVYLCASSLTGQLGETQYFGPGTRLLVL.

J is TRBJ1-6 and V is TRBV19; no clear D gene. Germline V gives CDR1 LNHDA, CDR2 SQIVND (reference sequence). Trimming took 1 base from V and 10 from J, leaving 11 bases between them. This CDR3 contains 14 residues. In DNA form, the CDR3 reads TGTGCCAGTAGTATAGGCGGGGTTGGATCACCCCTCCACTTT. As protein: CASSIGGVGSPLHF.

The chain combines TRBV5-6 with TRBJ2-5; a weak D match, TRBD1 (5 bases). Per germline, CDR1 SGHDT and CDR2 YYEEEE. V lost 4 bases and J 0 bases, leaving 10 bases between the germline ends. CDR3 length: 14 residues. This CDR3 reads CASSLDTNQETQYF. The CDR3, as DNA: TGTGCCAGCAGCCTGGACACAAACCAAGAGACCCAGTACTTC.

The chain carries TRBV7-7 and TRBJ1-2; D is ambiguous. The germline V gene encodes CDR1 SSHAT and CDR2 FNYEAQ (reference sequence). Trimming removed 0 bases at V and 3 bases at J, with 11 bases between. This CDR3 comprises 15 residues. CDR3 bases: TGTGCCAGCAGCTTAGCTAGGCCGGCGGACTATGGCTACACCTTC. It specifies CASSLARPADYGYTF. The whole variable domain, remainder taken from reference TRBV7-7 and TRBJ1-2, is GAGVSQSPRYKVTKRGQDVTLRCDPISSHATLYWYQQALGQGPEFLTYFNYEAQPDKSGLPSDRFSAERPEGSISTLTIQRTEQRDSAMYRCASSLARPADYGYTFGSGTRLTVV.

This clone is categorized as large. V usage is TRBV21-1 and J usage is TRBJ1-4. TRBV21-1 corresponds to a pseudogene. The CDR3 is 17 amino acids. CDR3 coding DNA: TGTGCCAGCAGCAAAACCGGGGGGCGGATGATTGATGAAAAACTGTTTTTT. Amino acid sequence: CASSKTGGRMIDEKLFF.

CDR3 amino acids: CASSHDEATGYTF. The CDR3 DNA reads as TGCGCCAGCAGCCATGACGAGGCGACTGGCTACACCTTC. The J gene is TRBJ1-2, the V gene TRBV4-3, with D unclear. CDR1 is LGHNA, CDR2 YSLEER, per germline. Between the trimmed V and J ends, which lost 3 bases and 7 bases, there was a span of 12 bases. The CDR3 runs 13 residues.

The chain recombines TRBV29-1 with TRBJ2-1; D possibly uses TRBD1 or TRBD2 (5 bases each). Trimming cost V 6 bases and J 9 bases, with 15 bases left between them. The CDR3 sequence is 12 residues long. Germline loops: CDR1 SQVTM, CDR2 ANQGSEA. As DNA, the CDR3 is TGCAGCGTCCTGAAGGGGAGCGGTGAGCAGTTCTTC. Translated, it gives CSVLKGSGEQFF.